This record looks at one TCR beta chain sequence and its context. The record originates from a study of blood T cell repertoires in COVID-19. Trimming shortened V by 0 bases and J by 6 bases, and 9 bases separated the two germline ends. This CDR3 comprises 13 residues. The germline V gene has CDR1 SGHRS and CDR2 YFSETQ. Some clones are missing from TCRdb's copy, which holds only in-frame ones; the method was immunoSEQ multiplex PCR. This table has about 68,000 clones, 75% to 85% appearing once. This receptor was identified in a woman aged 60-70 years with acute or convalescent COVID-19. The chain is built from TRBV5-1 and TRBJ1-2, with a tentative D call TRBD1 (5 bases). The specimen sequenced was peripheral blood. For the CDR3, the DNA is TGCGCCAGCAGCTTGGAGGGGATAGATGGCTACACCTTC. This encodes CASSLEGIDGYTF.